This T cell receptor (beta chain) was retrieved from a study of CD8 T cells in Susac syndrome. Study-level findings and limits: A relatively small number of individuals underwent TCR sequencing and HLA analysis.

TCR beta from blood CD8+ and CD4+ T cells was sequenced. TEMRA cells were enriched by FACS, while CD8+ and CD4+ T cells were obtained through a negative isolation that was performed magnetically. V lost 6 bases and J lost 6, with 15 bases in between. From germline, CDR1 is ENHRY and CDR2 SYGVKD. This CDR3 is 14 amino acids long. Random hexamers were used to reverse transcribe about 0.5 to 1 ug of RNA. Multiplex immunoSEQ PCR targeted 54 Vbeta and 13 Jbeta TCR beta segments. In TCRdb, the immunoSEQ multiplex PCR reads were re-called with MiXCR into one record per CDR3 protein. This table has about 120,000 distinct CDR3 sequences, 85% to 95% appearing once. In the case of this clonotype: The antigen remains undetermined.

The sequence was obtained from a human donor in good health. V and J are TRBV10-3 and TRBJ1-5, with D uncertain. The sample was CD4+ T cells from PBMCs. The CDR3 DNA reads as TGTGCCATCAGCCCCGAGAGGAATAGTCAGCCCCAGCATTTT. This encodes CAISPERNSQPQHF.